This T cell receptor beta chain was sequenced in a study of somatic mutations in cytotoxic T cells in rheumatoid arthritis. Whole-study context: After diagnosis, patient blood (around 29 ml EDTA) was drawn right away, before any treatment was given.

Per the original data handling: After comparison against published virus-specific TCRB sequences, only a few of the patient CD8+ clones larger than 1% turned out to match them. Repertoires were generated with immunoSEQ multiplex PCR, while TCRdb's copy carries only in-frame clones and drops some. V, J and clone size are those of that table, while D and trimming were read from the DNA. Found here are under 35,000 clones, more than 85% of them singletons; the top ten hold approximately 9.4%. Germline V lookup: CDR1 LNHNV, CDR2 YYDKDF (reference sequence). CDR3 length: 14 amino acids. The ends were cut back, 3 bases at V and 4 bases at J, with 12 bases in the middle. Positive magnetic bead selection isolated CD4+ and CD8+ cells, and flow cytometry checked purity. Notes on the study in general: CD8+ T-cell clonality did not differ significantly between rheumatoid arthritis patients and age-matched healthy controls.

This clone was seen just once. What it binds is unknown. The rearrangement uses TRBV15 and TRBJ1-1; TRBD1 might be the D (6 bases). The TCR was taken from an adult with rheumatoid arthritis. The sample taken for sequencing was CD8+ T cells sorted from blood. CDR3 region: CATSREGGFTEAFF. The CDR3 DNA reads TGTGCCACCAGCAGGGAAGGGGGGTTCACTGAAGCTTTCTTT.